These 19 T cell receptor beta chains originate from one sample sequenced in a study of T-cell memory formation after mild COVID-19. Each CDR3 protein gets one entry after TCRdb re-called the 5' RACE reads with MiXCR. The profile shows over 40,000 distinct CDR3 sequences, roughly 12% of them singletons. Sample: PBMCs or a T cell subset sorted from them (not recorded which). These receptor sequences come from a man between 18 and 35 years old who had mild COVID-19 (a few samples of this study predate the infection). Cell type and time point are not known.

V is TRBV6-5 and J is TRBJ2-2; 11 bases line up with TRBD2. Germline V gives CDR1 MNHEY, CDR2 SVGAGI. The CDR3 runs to 16 residues. V shed 5 bases, J shed 5 bases, and the junction held 7 bases outside the gene matches. The CDR3 region is CASSDKGLAVTGELFF. CDR3 DNA: TGTGCCAGCAGTGACAAGGGACTAGCGGTGACCGGGGAGCTGTTTTTT.

J is TRBJ2-7 and V is TRBV4-2; TRBD2 agrees at 8 bases. Per the germline V gene, CDR1 is LGHNA and CDR2 is YNFKEQ. The length of the CDR3 is 16 residues. J gave up 2 bases and V 2 bases, and 8 bases lay outside the gene matches. This CDR3 is CASSQIQAGETYEQYF. The CDR3 coding sequence is TGTGCCAGCAGCCAAATCCAAGCGGGGGAGACCTACGAGCAGTACTTC.

This clonotype was recorded at least ten times. The chain uses TRBV7-8 and TRBJ2-3; no firm D call. The CDR3 length is 12 residues. Trimming shortened V by 5 bases and J by 2 bases, and 5 bases separated the two germline ends. Germline V gene lookup returns CDR1 SGHVS and CDR2 FQNEAQ. CDR3 protein: CASSQTTDTQYF. The DNA of the CDR3 is TGTGCCAGCAGCCAGACCACAGATACGCAGTATTTT.

The sample holds many counts of this clonotype. The DNA is left out, because the CDR3 cannot be placed on it with certainty; the CDR3 is given as TCRdb lists it. The gene calls are TRBV5-1 and TRBJ2-7; the tabulated D call, TRBD1, remains unverified against the DNA. Germline V gene data show CDR1 as SGHRS and CDR2 as YFSETQ. The CDR3 comprises 16 residues, both ends counted. The CDR3 here is CASSLTFGQGAREQYF.

This clonotype was counted at least ten times. This rearrangement joins TRBV5-4 to TRBJ2-1, with D unresolved. Germline values: CDR1 SGHNT, CDR2 YYREEE (reference sequence). Trimming took 0 bases from V and 5 from J, leaving 9 bases between them. The CDR3 is 14 amino acids. The DNA for the CDR3 is TGTGCCAGCAGCTTGGAGCCAGTCAACAATGAGCAGTTCTTC. Translated: CASSLEPVNNEQFF. Full variable domain (outside the CDR3, taken from reference TRBV5-4 and TRBJ2-1): ETGVTQSPTHLIKTRGQQVTLRCSSQSGHNTVSWYQQALGQGPQFIFQYYREEENGRGNFPPRFSGLQFPNYSSELNVNALELDDSALYLCASSLEPVNNEQFFGPGTRLTVL.

This clonotype came up many times. V gene TRBV5-1 combines with J gene TRBJ2-3; D may be TRBD2 (5 bases). The CDR3 spans 13 residues. Between the trimmed V and J ends, which lost 0 bases and 4 bases, there was a span of 6 bases. CDR1 is SGHRS, CDR2 YFSETQ, per germline. CDR3 in amino acids: CASSLDSADTQYF. The DNA for the CDR3 is TGCGCCAGCAGCTTGGATAGCGCAGATACGCAGTATTTT.

The chain recombines TRBV6-6 with TRBJ1-2, with no clear D. The V and J ends lost 11 bases and 8 bases respectively, with 18 bases between them. The length of the CDR3 is 12 residues. Germline loops: CDR1 MNHNY, CDR2 SVGAGI (reference sequence). CDR3 coding DNA: TGTGCCCTGGCCACGGTTGGAGGAGGCTACACCTTC. This codes for CALATVGGGYTF.

This clonotype showed up just a few times. The chain recombines TRBV29-1 with TRBJ1-4, with D hard to call. CDR1 is SQVTM, CDR2 ANQGSEA, per germline. V was trimmed by 4 bases and J by 2 bases, leaving 14 bases between them. The CDR3 loop spans 15 amino acids. For the CDR3, the DNA is TGCAGCGTTGGGGGAGGGTTCGGTACTAATGAAAAACTGTTTTTT. It is translated as CSVGGGFGTNEKLFF. Full variable domain (rest looked up from reference TRBV29-1 and TRBJ1-4): SAVISQKPSRDICQRGTSLTIQCQVDSQVTMMFWYRQQPGQSLTLIATANQGSEATYESGFVIDKFPISRPNLTFSTLTVSNMSPEDSSIYLCSVGGGFGTNEKLFFGSGTQLSVL.

This clonotype was seen a handful of times. The chain joins TRBV7-9 to TRBJ2-5; D is possibly TRBD1 or TRBD2 (6 bases each). Trimming took 5 bases from V and 4 from J, leaving 17 bases between them. This CDR3 region has 15 residues. Germline lookup yields CDR1 SEHNR and CDR2 FQNEAQ (reference sequence). CDR3 DNA: TGTGCCAGCAGCATCCCACGGGGGCCCGCAGAGACCCAGTACTTC. Amino acid sequence: CASSIPRGPAETQYF.

This clonotype was observed a handful of times. The V gene is TRBV5-1, the J gene TRBJ1-1; possible D gene TRBD1, 6 bases. The V gene lost 1 base and the J gene lost 1 base, with 11 bases spanning the gap. This CDR3 has 15 residues. CDR1 is SGHRS, CDR2 YFSETQ, per germline. The CDR3 nucleotides read TGCGCCAGCAGCTTGACAGCACAGGGGAACACTGAAGCTTTCTTT. The encoded protein is CASSLTAQGNTEAFF.

This clonotype was detected a few times. The chain employs TRBV7-2 and TRBJ2-2, with no clear D. This CDR3 contains 15 residues. Germline V gives CDR1 SGHTA, CDR2 FQGNSA. V was cut by 0 bases and J by 9 bases, with 14 bases left in between. In DNA, the CDR3 is TGTGCCAGCAGCTTAGCGTCTAGGTCGAGCCGGGAGCTGTTTTTT. Translating it yields CASSLASRSSRELFF.

As regards this clonotype: At one end the junction does not follow the germline gene, possibly because of a read error. This chain links TRBV7-2 with TRBJ2-3, with D possibly being TRBD1 (6 bases). CDR1 is SGHTA and CDR2 is FQGNSA in the germline V gene. The CDR3 has 12 residues. CDR3 coding DNA: TGTGCCAGCAGCTTATGGGAAACAGGGCACGTTTTT. Protein sequence: CASSLWETGHVF.

This clonotype has more than one count but fewer than ten. The genes are TRBV6-2 or TRBV6-3 and TRBJ2-7, with D uncertain. This CDR3 is 12 amino acids long. V was trimmed by 4 bases and J by 7 bases, leaving 11 bases between them. The germline gives CDR1 MNHEY, CDR2 SVGEGT. The CDR3 DNA reads TGTGCCAGCAGTTCCCACGTAGGAGAGCAGTACGTC. It specifies CASSSHVGEQYV.

The rearrangement joins TRBV4-2 to TRBJ2-6; weak D call: TRBD1 (6 bases). Germline V gives CDR1 LGHNA, CDR2 YNFKEQ. Trimming removed 1 base at V and 3 bases at J, with 13 bases between. CDR3 length: 17 residues. The CDR3 protein is CASSQAGVAGGANVLTF. The CDR3 DNA is TGTGCCAGCAGCCAAGCAGGGGTCGCTGGTGGGGCCAACGTCCTGACTTTC.

This chain uses TRBV20-1 with TRBJ2-7; TRBD2 agrees at 8 bases. CDR1 and CDR2 (germline): DFQATT, SNEGSKA (reference sequence). J was trimmed by 0 bases and V by 5 bases; bases with no gene match: 9. The CDR3 covers 15 residues. The CDR3 bases are TGCAGTGCTGAGAAGCCAGCGGGGGCCTCCTACGAGCAGTACTTC. Its translation: CSAEKPAGASYEQYF.

This clonotype was detected only a few times. The V and J genes are TRBV6-2 or TRBV6-3 and TRBJ2-5; possible D gene TRBD1, 6 bases. CDR1 MNHEY and CDR2 SVGEGT come from the germline V gene. V lost 7 bases and J lost 6, with 24 bases in between. The CDR3 has 16 residues. CDR3 coding DNA: TGTGCCAGCACTCCTGTCCCCGACAGGCATAGTAAGACCCAGTACTTC. Amino acid sequence: CASTPVPDRHSKTQYF.

This clonotype was detected only a few times. V is TRBV28 and J is TRBJ1-3, with 10 bases matching TRBD1. This CDR3 comprises 15 residues. The germline V gene encodes CDR1 MDHEN and CDR2 SYDVKM. With V trimmed by 5 bases and J by 0 bases, 1 base remained unmatched. CDR3 nucleotides: TGTGCCAGCAGTGACAGGGGGCTCTCTGGAAACACCATATATTTT. This gives the protein CASSDRGLSGNTIYF.

The gene calls are TRBV5-5 and TRBJ1-2, with D unclear. This CDR3 contains 13 residues. CDR1 SGHKS and CDR2 YYEKEE come from the germline V gene (reference sequence). V lost 0 bases and J 4 bases, leaving 7 bases between the germline ends. CDR3 in DNA: TGTGCCAGCAGCTTGGATAGTCCCTATGGCTACACCTTC. It codes for CASSLDSPYGYTF.

This clonotype was detected only a few times. The chain joins TRBV19 to TRBJ2-5; 10 bases line up with TRBD1. The CDR3 consists of 14 residues. Germline trimming cut 5 bases from V and 7 bases from J; bases unmatched to any gene: 7. CDR1 LNHDA and CDR2 SQIVND come from the germline V gene (reference sequence). The CDR3 coding sequence is TGTGCCAGTAGTGGGACAGGGGTGGCTGGGACCCAGTACTTC. It specifies CASSGTGVAGTQYF.